The entry that follows covers one TCR beta chain sequence. Separate cDNA molecules each had unique molecular identifiers attached to them. Via MiXCR, TCRdb re-called the 5' RACE reads, giving one row per CDR3 protein. The table shows under 70,000 distinct CDR3 sequences, with 14% to 15% occurring only once. The data were taken from a study of early T cells in non-severe SARS-CoV-2 infection. Study at large: Unsorted whole-blood RNA was sequenced in bulk, leaving chains unpaired.

The specimen comprised whole blood, sampled at baseline. The TCR originated in an adult who was a healthcare worker with PCR-confirmed SARS-CoV-2 infection or an uninfected control (not recorded which).

CDR3 residues: CASRSGPYEQYF. The CDR3 DNA is TGTGCCAGCAGGAGCGGGCCCTACGAGCAGTACTTC. V is TRBV27 and J is TRBJ2-7, with TRBD2 as a possible D gene (6 bases). CDR1 and CDR2 (germline): MNHEY, SMNVEV (reference sequence). The CDR3 runs to 12 residues. V lost 6 bases, J lost 2 bases, and 8 bases lay in between.